The T cell receptor beta chain described here comes from a study of OX40 agonist ivuxolimab in advanced cancers. With regard to the full study: Ivuxolimab was an agonistic, fully human IgG2 monoclonal antibody directed against OX40 (CD134), a costimulatory receptor. Peripheral TCRbeta sequencing aimed to test whether ivuxolimab altered TCR sequence diversity and caused clonal T-cell expansion. Patients were allowed to have had prior anti-PD-1, anti-PD-L1 or anti-CTLA-4 therapy, and roughly 40% of the dose-escalation patients had previously received checkpoint inhibitors. The monotherapy dose-escalation portion (N ≈ 50 patients) of the phase I ivuxolimab trial is reported in the paper. Three dose-escalation patients achieved partial responses, one with hepatocellular carcinoma and two with cutaneous melanoma. Intravenous ivuxolimab was administered to patients every 2 weeks at six dose levels: 0.01, 0.1, 0.3, 1.5, 3 and 10 mg/kg. Of the approximately 50 dose-escalation patients, hepatocellular carcinoma was present in 19, melanoma in some 15, renal cell carcinoma in 9 and head and neck cancer in 9. In the dose-escalation cohort, 82.7% of patients were male, and the mean age was about 55 years, with a range of about 23 to 90. General study outcomes and caveats: Low levels of normalized T-cell clonal expansion were also seen in some nonresponding patients. On average, CD8+ T cells showed more expanded clones than CD4+ T cells after ivuxolimab. The antigen specificity of the clonally expanded peripheral T cells was not determined. At doses from 0.1 to 3.0 mg/kg, clonal expansion was seen in both CD4+ and CD8+ blood T cells between baseline and week 6. Partial responders in the 0.1-3.0 mg/kg groups had among the lowest normalized peripheral clonal expansion, especially among CD8+ T cells.

About this clone itself: The antigen it binds to is not known. Qualities for individual bases were not recorded, and no much larger clone is one base off.

The trial excluded patients who had a history of autoimmune disease or were on systemic immunosuppression. Peripheral blood for TCR sequencing was drawn from every dose cohort at baseline, at cycle 4 day 1 and at cycle 7 day 1. Samples were obtained from an open-label, multicenter, first-in-human phase I dose-escalation trial of ivuxolimab. Adults with locally advanced or metastatic melanoma, renal cell carcinoma, hepatocellular carcinoma or head and neck squamous cell carcinoma were enrolled in the trial. Before TCR sequencing, CD4+ T cells and CD8+ T cells were sorted from peripheral blood as separate populations. The CDR3 covers 15 residues, taking in both the cysteine and the phenylalanine. CDR3 DNA is the only sequence kept; it has 45 bases, read in frame from the first base. The germline V gene yields MDHEN for CDR1 and SYDVKM for CDR2. At the junction V is shortened by 7 bases and J by 5 bases; bases outside the gene matches: 9.

For sequencing of the TCRbeta CDR3 region, genomic DNA was extracted from the sorted cells. The immunoSEQ Assay was used to sequence the TCRbeta CDR3 regions. Entries here come from immuneACCESS through TCRdb and include only in-frame sequences with V and J called. Some clones fail to appear in such tables; in the studies checked, an unresolved V gene covers under half of the shortfall, and the cause of the remainder is unknown. The table for this sample lists around 100,000 clones; 75% to 90% of them were counted only once. 0.15% to 0.2% of the sample lies in the top ten. The source is an adult with an advanced solid tumor such as melanoma, head and neck, liver or kidney cancer. The sample was CD4+ or CD8+ T cells sorted from blood, taken in a trial of the OX40 agonist ivuxolimab. The receptor chain draws on TRBV28 and TRBJ2-3; TRBD1 fits 10 bases in the junction. The nucleotides read TGTGCCAGCATCTCTGGGGGACAGGGGCTAGATACGCAGTATTTT. Translated, this gives CASISGGQGLDTQYF.